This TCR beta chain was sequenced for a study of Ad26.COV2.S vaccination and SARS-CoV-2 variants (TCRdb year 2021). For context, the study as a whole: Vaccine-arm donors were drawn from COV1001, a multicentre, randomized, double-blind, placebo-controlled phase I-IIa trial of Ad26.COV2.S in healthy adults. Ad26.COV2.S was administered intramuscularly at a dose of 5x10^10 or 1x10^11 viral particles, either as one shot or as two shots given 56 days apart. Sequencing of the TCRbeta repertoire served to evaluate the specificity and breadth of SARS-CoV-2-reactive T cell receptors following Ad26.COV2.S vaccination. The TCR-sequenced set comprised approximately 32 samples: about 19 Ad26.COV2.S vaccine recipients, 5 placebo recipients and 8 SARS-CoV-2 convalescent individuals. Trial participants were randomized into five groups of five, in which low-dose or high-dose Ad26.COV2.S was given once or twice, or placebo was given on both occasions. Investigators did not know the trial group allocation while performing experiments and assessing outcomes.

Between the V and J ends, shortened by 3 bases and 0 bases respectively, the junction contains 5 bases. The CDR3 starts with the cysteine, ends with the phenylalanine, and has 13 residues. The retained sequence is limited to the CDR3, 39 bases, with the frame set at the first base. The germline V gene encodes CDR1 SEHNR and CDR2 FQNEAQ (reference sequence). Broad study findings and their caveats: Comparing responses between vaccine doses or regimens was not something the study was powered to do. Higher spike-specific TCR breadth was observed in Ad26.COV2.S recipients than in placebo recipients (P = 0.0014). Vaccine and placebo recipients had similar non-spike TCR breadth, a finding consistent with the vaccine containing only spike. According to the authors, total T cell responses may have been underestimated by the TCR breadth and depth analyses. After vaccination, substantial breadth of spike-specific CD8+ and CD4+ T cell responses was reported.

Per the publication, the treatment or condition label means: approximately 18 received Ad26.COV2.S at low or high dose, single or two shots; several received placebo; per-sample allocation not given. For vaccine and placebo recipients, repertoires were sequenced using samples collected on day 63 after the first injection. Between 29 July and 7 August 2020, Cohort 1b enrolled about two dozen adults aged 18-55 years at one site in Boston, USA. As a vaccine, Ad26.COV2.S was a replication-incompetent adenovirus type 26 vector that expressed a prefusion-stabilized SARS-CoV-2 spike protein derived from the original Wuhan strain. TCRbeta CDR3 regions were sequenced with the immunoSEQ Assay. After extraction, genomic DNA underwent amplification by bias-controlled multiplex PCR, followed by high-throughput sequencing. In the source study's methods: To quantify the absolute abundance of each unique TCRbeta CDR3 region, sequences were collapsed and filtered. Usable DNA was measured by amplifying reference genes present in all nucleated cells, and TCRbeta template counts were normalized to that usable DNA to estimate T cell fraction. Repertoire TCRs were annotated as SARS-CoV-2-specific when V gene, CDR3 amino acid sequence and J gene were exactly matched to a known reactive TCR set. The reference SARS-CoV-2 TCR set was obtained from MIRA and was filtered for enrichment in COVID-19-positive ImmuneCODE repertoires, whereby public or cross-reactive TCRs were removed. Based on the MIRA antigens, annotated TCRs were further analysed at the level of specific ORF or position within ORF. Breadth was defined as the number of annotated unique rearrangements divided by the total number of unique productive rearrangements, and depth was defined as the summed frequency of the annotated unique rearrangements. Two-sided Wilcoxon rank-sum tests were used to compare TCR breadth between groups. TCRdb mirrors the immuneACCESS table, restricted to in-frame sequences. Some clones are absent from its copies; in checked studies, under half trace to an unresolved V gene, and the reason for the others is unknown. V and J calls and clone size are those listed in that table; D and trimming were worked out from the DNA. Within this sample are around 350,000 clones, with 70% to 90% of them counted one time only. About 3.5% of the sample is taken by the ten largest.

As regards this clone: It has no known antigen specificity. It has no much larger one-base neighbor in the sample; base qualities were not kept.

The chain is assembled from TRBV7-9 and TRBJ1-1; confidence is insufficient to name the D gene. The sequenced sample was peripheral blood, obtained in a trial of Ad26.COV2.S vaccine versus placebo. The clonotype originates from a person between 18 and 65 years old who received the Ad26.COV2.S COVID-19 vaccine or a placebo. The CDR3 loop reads CASSFGMNTEAFF. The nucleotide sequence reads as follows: TGTGCCAGCAGCTTTGGTATGAACACTGAAGCTTTCTTT.